The present entry profiles one T cell receptor (beta chain) with its context. Method: immunoSEQ multiplex PCR; TCRdb's copy keeps in-frame clones and lacks some. The sample lists around 80,000 clones, 85% to 95% seen once, with about 0.4% in the top ten. V gave up 4 bases and J gave up 14 bases; unmatched junction bases: 13. This CDR3 comprises 13 residues. Germline V lookup: CDR1 SGHDT, CDR2 YYEEEE. This entry is derived from a study of technical replicates of blood from several donors. This sequence originates from a human donor in good health. Sequenced input: T cells isolated from PBMCs. The chain employs TRBV5-6 and TRBJ2-3; 7 bases align to TRBD2. As DNA, the CDR3 is TGTGCCAGCAGCGGAAAAGGTGGGGGACTATGGTATTTT. Its protein is CASSGKGGGLWYF.